These 15 T cell receptor beta chains came from one sample sequenced in a study of cytomegalovirus exposure and HLA in healthy donors. A multiplex PCR was run with 60 Vbeta primers and 13 Jbeta primers. Method: immunoSEQ multiplex PCR; TCRdb's copy keeps in-frame clones and lacks some. The repertoire has about 100,000 clones, under 85% of them found once; the top ten carry approximately 2.1%. Sequencing was carried out using PBMCs. These receptors were collected from a middle-aged woman in good health and CMV-seronegative.

J is TRBJ2-3 and V is TRBV4-2; 7 nucleotides match TRBD2. Trimming removed 3 bases from V and 7 bases from J; junction bases left unmatched: 16. The CDR3 length is 17 residues. Germline V lookup: CDR1 LGHNA, CDR2 YNFKEQ. The CDR3 here is CASSQSYYAGEVYTQYF. For the CDR3, the DNA is TGTGCCAGCAGCCAGTCTTACTACGCGGGAGAGGTGTATACGCAGTATTTT.

This chain links TRBV14 with TRBJ2-5, with D tentatively TRBD2 (5 bases). The CDR3 covers 13 residues. Germline V CDR1 and CDR2: SGHDN, FVKESK. Trimming left V 1 base short and J 5 bases short, with 8 bases between. CDR3 region: CASSQAGMETQYF. CDR3 bases: TGTGCCAGCAGCCAAGCGGGAATGGAGACCCAGTACTTC.

V gene TRBV11-1 combines with J gene TRBJ2-3; 7 bases line up with TRBD2. With 7 bases clipped from V and 0 bases from J, the junction kept 10 bases outside the gene matches. The CDR3 is made up of 16 amino acids. The germline V gene encodes CDR1 SGHAT and CDR2 FQDESV (reference sequence). CDR3 protein: CASIIEGSGSTDTQYF. The CDR3 DNA sequence: TGTGCCAGCATCATAGAGGGTAGCGGGAGCACAGATACGCAGTATTTT.

This clone was seen only once. V usage is TRBV5-8 and J usage is TRBJ2-5, with unresolved D. Near its end, the DNA agrees better with TRBJ2-7, so the J call may be wrong. CDR1 and CDR2 from the germline V gene are SGHTS and YDEGEE. The CDR3 sequence is 12 residues long. The CDR3 is CASSLRRLEQYF. The CDR3 bases are TGTGCCAGCAGCCTGCGCAGACTCGAGCAGTACTTC.

The table lists this clone with a few counts. The sample has other DNA sequences that encode this CDR3 too. The chain joins TRBV5-1 to TRBJ2-5; D possibly corresponds to TRBD1 (6 bases). The CDR3 consists of 14 residues. Trimming pared 0 bases from V and 5 bases from J, leaving 11 bases between. Germline V gene lookup returns CDR1 SGHRS and CDR2 YFSETQ. The CDR3, as DNA: TGCGCCAGCAGCTTGGTGGCAGGGGCCGAGACCCAGTACTTC. It yields the protein CASSLVAGAETQYF.

Concerning this clone: The junction shows a germline mismatch at one end, possibly a read error. The CDR3 sequence: CSSSYGVNYEQYF. The CDR3 DNA sequence: TGTTCCAGCAGCTACGGGGTAAACTACGAGCAGTACTTC. This chain links TRBV7-9 with TRBJ2-7, with D perhaps matching TRBD2 (5 bases). Germline loops: CDR1 SEHNR, CDR2 FQNEAQ (reference sequence). This CDR3 spans 13 amino acids.

This rearrangement joins TRBV30 to TRBJ1-2; 7 bases map to TRBD1. The germline V gene encodes CDR1 GTSNPN and CDR2 SVGIG (reference sequence). The CDR3 length is 14 residues. V lost 4 bases and J lost 1; bases outside the gene matches: 6. DNA for the CDR3: TGTGCCTGGAACCGGGACAGCGTTAACTATGGCTACACCTTC. Encoded protein: CAWNRDSVNYGYTF.

This chain joins TRBV4-3 and TRBJ1-2; the D is unclear. This CDR3 is built from 17 residues. The germline V gene has CDR1 LGHNA and CDR2 YSLEER. Trimming took off 0 bases at V and 4 bases at J, with 18 bases between the two ends. The CDR3: CASSQDYLAVNLYGYTF. DNA for the CDR3: TGCGCCAGCAGCCAAGATTACCTGGCAGTTAACCTCTATGGCTACACCTTC.

The chain recombines TRBV2 with TRBJ2-3, with 11 bases aligning to TRBD1. Germline values: CDR1 SNHLY, CDR2 FYNNEI. The CDR3 is 15 amino acids. V dropped 2 bases and J dropped 4; count of bases not matched to a gene: 2. CDR3 nucleotides: TGTGCCAGCAGTGAACGGACAGGGGGCTCAGATACGCAGTATTTT. Translating gives CASSERTGGSDTQYF.

This chain joins TRBV15 and TRBJ2-2, with TRBD2 as a possible D gene (5 bases). Trimming shortened V by 0 bases and J by 7 bases, and 15 bases separated the two germline ends. Looked up from germline, CDR1 is LNHNV and CDR2 is YYDKDF (reference sequence). The CDR3 is 16 amino acids. CDR3 protein: CATSRDLPRRYGELFF. In DNA form, the CDR3 reads TGTGCCACCAGCAGAGATCTGCCCAGGAGGTACGGGGAGCTGTTTTTT.

V and J are TRBV10-3 and TRBJ2-7; maybe TRBD2 (6 bases). The V end was cut by 4 bases, the J end by 6 bases, with 13 bases between. CDR1 is ENHRY and CDR2 is SYGVKD in the germline V gene. The CDR3 consists of 13 residues. The CDR3 reads CAISGRVEAEQYF. For the CDR3, the DNA is TGTGCCATCAGTGGGAGGGTAGAAGCCGAGCAGTACTTC.

V usage is TRBV14 and J usage is TRBJ2-3; D might be TRBD2 (6 bases). The V end was cut by 1 base, the J end by 5 bases, with 13 bases between. CDR1 and CDR2 (germline): SGHDN, FVKESK. The CDR3 loop spans 15 amino acids. DNA for the CDR3: TGTGCCAGCAGCCAAGGGGGACTCTGGGGAGATACGCAGTATTTT. It translates to CASSQGGLWGDTQYF.

The chain couples TRBV9 to TRBJ2-1; TRBD2 matches at 7 bases. V shed 0 bases, J shed 2 bases, and the junction held 8 bases outside the gene matches. From germline, CDR1 is SGDLS and CDR2 YYNGEE. This CDR3 has 17 residues. The CDR3 DNA reads TGTGCCAGCAGCGTAGGCCCTGGGCTAGCGGCCTACAATGAGCAGTTCTTC. Translation: CASSVGPGLAAYNEQFF.

V and J are TRBV6-5 and TRBJ2-7; 7 positions match TRBD2. Germline values: CDR1 MNHEY, CDR2 SVGAGI. The CDR3 consists of 14 residues. V lost 6 bases to trimming and J lost 7 bases; unmatched junction nucleotides: 12. The CDR3 nucleotides are TGTGCCAGCAGCTCTAGCGGCCGATTGGAGGAGCAGTACTTC. Residues: CASSSSGRLEEQYF.

The rearrangement links TRBV11-2 to TRBJ2-7; D is perhaps TRBD2 (6 bases). Looked up from germline, CDR1 is SGHAT and CDR2 is FQNNGV. The germline V and J ends were trimmed by 0 bases and 1 base, with 22 bases remaining between them. This CDR3 is built from 19 residues. The CDR3 sequence is CASSLDPLSDYLASYEQYF. The CDR3 nucleotides are TGTGCCAGCAGCTTAGACCCACTATCGGACTACCTCGCTTCCTACGAGCAGTACTTC. The full variable domain, completed using reference TRBV11-2 and TRBJ2-7, is EAGVAQSPRYKIIEKRQSVAFWCNPISGHATLYWYQQILGQGPKLLIQFQNNGVVDDSQLPKDRFSAERLKGVDSTLKIQPAKLEDSAVYLCASSLDPLSDYLASYEQYFGPGTRLTVT.